These T cell receptor beta chains were read from a single sample in a study of blood T cell repertoires in COVID-19. Sequencing used immunoSEQ multiplex PCR; TCRdb keeps in-frame clones, though not all of them. The sample lists about 120,000 clones, about 90% occurring once. The sample was peripheral blood. The receptors originated from a woman in her sixties or seventies with acute or convalescent COVID-19. Each CDR3 is given with its conserved first and last residue. The D gene is left open where the match is weak. Expanded clones get a size class; other rows say once, few or many, or leave the size out.

clone_size	v_call	d_call	j_call	cdr3_aa	cdr3_nt
NA	TRBV5-1	TRBD1	TRBJ2-7	CASSWGQGAYEQYF	TGCGCCAGCAGCTGGGGACAGGGTGCCTACGAGCAGTACTTC
NA	TRBV12-5	NA	TRBJ1-4	CASGLAQLGGRGEKLFF	TGTGCTAGTGGTTTGGCGCAGCTCGGGGGGCGCGGCGAAAAACTGTTTTTT
NA	TRBV11-2	NA	TRBJ1-6	CASRTGTPNSPLHF	TGTGCCAGCAGAACCGGGACACCCAATTCACCCCTCCACTTT
NA	TRBV6-1	TRBD1	TRBJ1-2	CASSELDRPWANYGYTF	TGTGCCAGCAGTGAATTGGACAGGCCGTGGGCTAACTATGGCTACACCTTC
NA	TRBV12-5	NA	TRBJ2-5	CASGLVEVGETQYF	TGTGCTAGTGGTTTGGTAGAGGTTGGGGAGACCCAGTACTTC
NA	TRBV11-2	NA	TRBJ2-2	CASTQGIGELFF	TGTGCCAGCACTCAGGGGATCGGGGAGCTGTTTTTT
NA	TRBV3-1/TRBV3-2	TRBD1	TRBJ1-4	CASSQAPPGQGNEKLFF	TGTGCCAGCAGCCAAGCACCCCCGGGACAGGGAAATGAAAAACTGTTTTTT
once	TRBV9	TRBD2	TRBJ2-2	CASSLNPSGGGTGELFF	TGTGCCAGCAGCCTCAACCCCAGCGGGGGAGGCACCGGGGAGCTGTTTTTT
once	TRBV9	TRBD2	TRBJ2-6	CASTGGGSGANVLTF	TGTGCCAGCACCGGGGGGGGCTCTGGGGCCAACGTCCTGACTTTC
NA	TRBV27	NA	TRBJ2-1	CASSSLAGAEQFF	TGTGCCAGCAGTTCTCTTGCGGGGGCTGAGCAGTTCTTC
NA	TRBV19	NA	TRBJ1-5	CATKYGTPDQPQHF	TGTGCCACAAAATACGGGACACCTGATCAGCCCCAGCATTTT
once	TRBV12-3/TRBV12-4	NA	TRBJ1-5	CAKPGINQPQHF	TGTGCCAAGCCAGGGATCAATCAGCCCCAGCATTTT
few	TRBV2	NA	TRBJ1-2	CASSLTGFTGGYTF	TGTGCCAGCAGTCTCACTGGATTCACGGGGGGCTACACCTTC
NA	TRBV6-5	TRBD1	TRBJ2-1	CASSYSDRAYNEQFF	TGTGCCAGCAGTTACTCCGACAGGGCCTACAATGAGCAGTTCTTC
NA	TRBV12-3/TRBV12-4	NA	TRBJ2-1	CASRLRYNEQFF	TGTGCCAGCAGACTCAGGTACAATGAGCAGTTCTTC
NA	TRBV7-8	NA	TRBJ1-1	CASSPDAGGLGTEAFF	TGTGCCAGCAGCCCCGACGCTGGGGGGTTGGGTACTGAAGCTTTCTTT
NA	TRBV28	NA	TRBJ2-5	CASSSPSTGLSQETQYF	TGTGCCAGCAGTTCCCCCTCGACAGGTCTTAGCCAAGAGACCCAGTACTTC
few	TRBV7-9	TRBD1	TRBJ1-2	CASTAWGQGGAYTF	TGTGCCAGCACCGCCTGGGGACAGGGGGGTGCCTACACCTTC
NA	TRBV6-1	TRBD1	TRBJ1-2	CASSEGTGGSYGYTF	TGTGCCAGCAGTGAAGGGACAGGGGGAAGCTATGGCTACACCTTC
few	TRBV14	NA	TRBJ1-1	CASSLTGTEAFF	TGTGCCAGCAGCTTGACAGGAACTGAAGCTTTCTTT
once	TRBV27	TRBD1	TRBJ2-7	CASNRDRDSYEQYF	TGTGCCAGCAACCGGGACAGGGATTCCTACGAGCAGTACTTC
NA	TRBV11-2	NA	TRBJ2-7	CASSLVPVYEQYF	TGTGCCAGCAGCTTAGTACCGGTCTACGAGCAGTACTTC